This T cell receptor beta chain came from a study of technical replicates of blood from a few donors (dated by TCRdb to about 2017). Libraries were prepared through the immunoSEQ multiplex PCR assay. Drawn from immuneACCESS, this table holds only the in-frame rearrangements with V and J called that TCRdb kept. Clones are partly lost; checked studies trace under half to an unresolved V gene and leave the rest unexplained. The sample yields under 80,000 clones; 94% were counted once. The ten largest clonotypes hold 0.26% of the sample. In regard to this clone: What antigen it recognizes has not been identified. There are no base qualities to consult, and no much larger clone falls within one base.

The CDR3 has 12 amino acids, counting the end cysteine and phenylalanine. Only the CDR3 DNA is retained, 36 bases long and in frame from the first base. V sheds 5 bases and J sheds 4 bases, leaving 9 bases between their ends. CDR1 and CDR2, looked up from the germline V gene, are SGHVS and FNYEAQ. This chain is built from TRBV7-6 and TRBJ2-7; the D segment could be TRBD1, given 6 matching bases. The sequence was obtained from a human donor in good health. Input material: T cells isolated from PBMCs. Here is the DNA: TGTGCCAGCAGCATTACAGGGTACGAGCAGTACTTC. Its protein product is CASSITGYEQYF.